The clone carrying this TCR beta chain was counted at least ten times. Trimming removed 6 bases from V and 5 bases from J; junction bases left unmatched: 10. The germline CDR1 and CDR2 sequences are MNHNS and SASEGT. This CDR3 spans 16 amino acids. The data were obtained in a study of T cells in Graves' hyperthyroidism and ophthalmopathy. Uncontrolled infection, other autoimmune disease, pregnancy and lactation each barred patients from inclusion. RNA transcripts yielded amplified TCR beta CDR3 regions. TCR CDR3 underwent first-round RT-PCR with the HTBI primer set. MiXCR, run by TCRdb on the multiplex PCR reads, gives a single entry per CDR3 protein. The profile covers 500,000 to 750,000 distinct CDR3 sequences, with around 14% appearing a single time and roughly 7% taken by the ten largest.

The receptor's source is a woman in her late teens or twenties with Graves' ophthalmopathy. V gene TRBV6-1 combines with J gene TRBJ2-1, with 10 bases lining up with TRBD1. What was sequenced was blood. The CDR3 DNA is TGTGCCAGCAGGCAGGACAGGGGGGAGTGGAACAATGAGCAGTTCTTC. This codes for CASRQDRGEWNNEQFF.